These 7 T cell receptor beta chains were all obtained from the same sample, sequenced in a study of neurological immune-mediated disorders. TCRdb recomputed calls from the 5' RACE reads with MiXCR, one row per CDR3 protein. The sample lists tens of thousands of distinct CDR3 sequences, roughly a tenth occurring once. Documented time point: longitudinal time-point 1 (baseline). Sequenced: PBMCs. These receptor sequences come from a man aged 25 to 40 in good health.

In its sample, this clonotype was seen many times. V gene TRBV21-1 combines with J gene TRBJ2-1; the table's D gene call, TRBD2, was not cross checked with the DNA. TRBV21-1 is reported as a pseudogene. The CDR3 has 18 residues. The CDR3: CASSTFKRDRRTRLEQFF. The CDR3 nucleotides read TGTGCCAGCTCGACCTTTAAGCGGGATCGCCGGACAAGACTTGAGCAGTTCTTC.

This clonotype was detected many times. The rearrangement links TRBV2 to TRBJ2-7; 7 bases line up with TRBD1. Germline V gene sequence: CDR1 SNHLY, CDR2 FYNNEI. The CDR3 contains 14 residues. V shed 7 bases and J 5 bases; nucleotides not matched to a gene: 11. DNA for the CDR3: TGTGCCAGCAACCTAGGGGACAGCACCCACGAGCAGTACTTC. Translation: CASNLGDSTHEQYF.

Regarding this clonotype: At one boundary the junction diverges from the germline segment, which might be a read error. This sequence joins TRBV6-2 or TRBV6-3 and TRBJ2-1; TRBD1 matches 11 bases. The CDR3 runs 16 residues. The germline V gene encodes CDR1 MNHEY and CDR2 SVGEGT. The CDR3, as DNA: TGTGCCAGCAGTTCCCGGGACAGGGGGTTTTACAATGGGCAGATCTTC. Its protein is CASSSRDRGFYNGQIF.

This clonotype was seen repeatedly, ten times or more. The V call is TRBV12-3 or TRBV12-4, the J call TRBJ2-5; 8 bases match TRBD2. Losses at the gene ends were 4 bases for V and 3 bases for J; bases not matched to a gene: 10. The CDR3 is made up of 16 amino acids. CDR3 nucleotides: TGTGCCAGCAGTTCCCGGGAAGGTAGCGGGGAAGAGACCCAGTACTTC. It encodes CASSSREGSGEETQYF.

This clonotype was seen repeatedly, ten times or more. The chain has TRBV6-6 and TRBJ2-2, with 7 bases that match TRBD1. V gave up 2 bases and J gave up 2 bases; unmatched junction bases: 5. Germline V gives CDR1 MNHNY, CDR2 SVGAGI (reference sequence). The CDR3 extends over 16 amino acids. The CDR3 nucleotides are TGTGCCAGCAGTTACATGTCAGGGGGTAACACCGGGGAGCTGTTTTTT. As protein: CASSYMSGGNTGELFF.

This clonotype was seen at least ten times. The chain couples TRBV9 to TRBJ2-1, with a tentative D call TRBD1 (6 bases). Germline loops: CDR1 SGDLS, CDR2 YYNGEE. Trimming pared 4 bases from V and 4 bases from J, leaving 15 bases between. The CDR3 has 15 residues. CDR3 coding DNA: TGTGCCAGCAGCCTATCTGGGGGCGCATACAATGAGCAGTTCTTC. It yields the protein CASSLSGGAYNEQFF.

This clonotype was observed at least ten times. CDR3 sequence: CASSLLTSGRLSEQYF. The CDR3 DNA reads TGTGCCAGCAGCTTGCTGACTAGCGGGAGACTCTCCGAGCAGTACTTC. The V and J genes are TRBV7-8 and TRBJ2-7, with 12 nucleotides matching TRBD2. Germline assignment: CDR1 SGHVS and CDR2 FQNEAQ. The CDR3 consists of 16 residues. Trimming removed 3 bases from V and 6 bases from J; junction bases left unmatched: 9.